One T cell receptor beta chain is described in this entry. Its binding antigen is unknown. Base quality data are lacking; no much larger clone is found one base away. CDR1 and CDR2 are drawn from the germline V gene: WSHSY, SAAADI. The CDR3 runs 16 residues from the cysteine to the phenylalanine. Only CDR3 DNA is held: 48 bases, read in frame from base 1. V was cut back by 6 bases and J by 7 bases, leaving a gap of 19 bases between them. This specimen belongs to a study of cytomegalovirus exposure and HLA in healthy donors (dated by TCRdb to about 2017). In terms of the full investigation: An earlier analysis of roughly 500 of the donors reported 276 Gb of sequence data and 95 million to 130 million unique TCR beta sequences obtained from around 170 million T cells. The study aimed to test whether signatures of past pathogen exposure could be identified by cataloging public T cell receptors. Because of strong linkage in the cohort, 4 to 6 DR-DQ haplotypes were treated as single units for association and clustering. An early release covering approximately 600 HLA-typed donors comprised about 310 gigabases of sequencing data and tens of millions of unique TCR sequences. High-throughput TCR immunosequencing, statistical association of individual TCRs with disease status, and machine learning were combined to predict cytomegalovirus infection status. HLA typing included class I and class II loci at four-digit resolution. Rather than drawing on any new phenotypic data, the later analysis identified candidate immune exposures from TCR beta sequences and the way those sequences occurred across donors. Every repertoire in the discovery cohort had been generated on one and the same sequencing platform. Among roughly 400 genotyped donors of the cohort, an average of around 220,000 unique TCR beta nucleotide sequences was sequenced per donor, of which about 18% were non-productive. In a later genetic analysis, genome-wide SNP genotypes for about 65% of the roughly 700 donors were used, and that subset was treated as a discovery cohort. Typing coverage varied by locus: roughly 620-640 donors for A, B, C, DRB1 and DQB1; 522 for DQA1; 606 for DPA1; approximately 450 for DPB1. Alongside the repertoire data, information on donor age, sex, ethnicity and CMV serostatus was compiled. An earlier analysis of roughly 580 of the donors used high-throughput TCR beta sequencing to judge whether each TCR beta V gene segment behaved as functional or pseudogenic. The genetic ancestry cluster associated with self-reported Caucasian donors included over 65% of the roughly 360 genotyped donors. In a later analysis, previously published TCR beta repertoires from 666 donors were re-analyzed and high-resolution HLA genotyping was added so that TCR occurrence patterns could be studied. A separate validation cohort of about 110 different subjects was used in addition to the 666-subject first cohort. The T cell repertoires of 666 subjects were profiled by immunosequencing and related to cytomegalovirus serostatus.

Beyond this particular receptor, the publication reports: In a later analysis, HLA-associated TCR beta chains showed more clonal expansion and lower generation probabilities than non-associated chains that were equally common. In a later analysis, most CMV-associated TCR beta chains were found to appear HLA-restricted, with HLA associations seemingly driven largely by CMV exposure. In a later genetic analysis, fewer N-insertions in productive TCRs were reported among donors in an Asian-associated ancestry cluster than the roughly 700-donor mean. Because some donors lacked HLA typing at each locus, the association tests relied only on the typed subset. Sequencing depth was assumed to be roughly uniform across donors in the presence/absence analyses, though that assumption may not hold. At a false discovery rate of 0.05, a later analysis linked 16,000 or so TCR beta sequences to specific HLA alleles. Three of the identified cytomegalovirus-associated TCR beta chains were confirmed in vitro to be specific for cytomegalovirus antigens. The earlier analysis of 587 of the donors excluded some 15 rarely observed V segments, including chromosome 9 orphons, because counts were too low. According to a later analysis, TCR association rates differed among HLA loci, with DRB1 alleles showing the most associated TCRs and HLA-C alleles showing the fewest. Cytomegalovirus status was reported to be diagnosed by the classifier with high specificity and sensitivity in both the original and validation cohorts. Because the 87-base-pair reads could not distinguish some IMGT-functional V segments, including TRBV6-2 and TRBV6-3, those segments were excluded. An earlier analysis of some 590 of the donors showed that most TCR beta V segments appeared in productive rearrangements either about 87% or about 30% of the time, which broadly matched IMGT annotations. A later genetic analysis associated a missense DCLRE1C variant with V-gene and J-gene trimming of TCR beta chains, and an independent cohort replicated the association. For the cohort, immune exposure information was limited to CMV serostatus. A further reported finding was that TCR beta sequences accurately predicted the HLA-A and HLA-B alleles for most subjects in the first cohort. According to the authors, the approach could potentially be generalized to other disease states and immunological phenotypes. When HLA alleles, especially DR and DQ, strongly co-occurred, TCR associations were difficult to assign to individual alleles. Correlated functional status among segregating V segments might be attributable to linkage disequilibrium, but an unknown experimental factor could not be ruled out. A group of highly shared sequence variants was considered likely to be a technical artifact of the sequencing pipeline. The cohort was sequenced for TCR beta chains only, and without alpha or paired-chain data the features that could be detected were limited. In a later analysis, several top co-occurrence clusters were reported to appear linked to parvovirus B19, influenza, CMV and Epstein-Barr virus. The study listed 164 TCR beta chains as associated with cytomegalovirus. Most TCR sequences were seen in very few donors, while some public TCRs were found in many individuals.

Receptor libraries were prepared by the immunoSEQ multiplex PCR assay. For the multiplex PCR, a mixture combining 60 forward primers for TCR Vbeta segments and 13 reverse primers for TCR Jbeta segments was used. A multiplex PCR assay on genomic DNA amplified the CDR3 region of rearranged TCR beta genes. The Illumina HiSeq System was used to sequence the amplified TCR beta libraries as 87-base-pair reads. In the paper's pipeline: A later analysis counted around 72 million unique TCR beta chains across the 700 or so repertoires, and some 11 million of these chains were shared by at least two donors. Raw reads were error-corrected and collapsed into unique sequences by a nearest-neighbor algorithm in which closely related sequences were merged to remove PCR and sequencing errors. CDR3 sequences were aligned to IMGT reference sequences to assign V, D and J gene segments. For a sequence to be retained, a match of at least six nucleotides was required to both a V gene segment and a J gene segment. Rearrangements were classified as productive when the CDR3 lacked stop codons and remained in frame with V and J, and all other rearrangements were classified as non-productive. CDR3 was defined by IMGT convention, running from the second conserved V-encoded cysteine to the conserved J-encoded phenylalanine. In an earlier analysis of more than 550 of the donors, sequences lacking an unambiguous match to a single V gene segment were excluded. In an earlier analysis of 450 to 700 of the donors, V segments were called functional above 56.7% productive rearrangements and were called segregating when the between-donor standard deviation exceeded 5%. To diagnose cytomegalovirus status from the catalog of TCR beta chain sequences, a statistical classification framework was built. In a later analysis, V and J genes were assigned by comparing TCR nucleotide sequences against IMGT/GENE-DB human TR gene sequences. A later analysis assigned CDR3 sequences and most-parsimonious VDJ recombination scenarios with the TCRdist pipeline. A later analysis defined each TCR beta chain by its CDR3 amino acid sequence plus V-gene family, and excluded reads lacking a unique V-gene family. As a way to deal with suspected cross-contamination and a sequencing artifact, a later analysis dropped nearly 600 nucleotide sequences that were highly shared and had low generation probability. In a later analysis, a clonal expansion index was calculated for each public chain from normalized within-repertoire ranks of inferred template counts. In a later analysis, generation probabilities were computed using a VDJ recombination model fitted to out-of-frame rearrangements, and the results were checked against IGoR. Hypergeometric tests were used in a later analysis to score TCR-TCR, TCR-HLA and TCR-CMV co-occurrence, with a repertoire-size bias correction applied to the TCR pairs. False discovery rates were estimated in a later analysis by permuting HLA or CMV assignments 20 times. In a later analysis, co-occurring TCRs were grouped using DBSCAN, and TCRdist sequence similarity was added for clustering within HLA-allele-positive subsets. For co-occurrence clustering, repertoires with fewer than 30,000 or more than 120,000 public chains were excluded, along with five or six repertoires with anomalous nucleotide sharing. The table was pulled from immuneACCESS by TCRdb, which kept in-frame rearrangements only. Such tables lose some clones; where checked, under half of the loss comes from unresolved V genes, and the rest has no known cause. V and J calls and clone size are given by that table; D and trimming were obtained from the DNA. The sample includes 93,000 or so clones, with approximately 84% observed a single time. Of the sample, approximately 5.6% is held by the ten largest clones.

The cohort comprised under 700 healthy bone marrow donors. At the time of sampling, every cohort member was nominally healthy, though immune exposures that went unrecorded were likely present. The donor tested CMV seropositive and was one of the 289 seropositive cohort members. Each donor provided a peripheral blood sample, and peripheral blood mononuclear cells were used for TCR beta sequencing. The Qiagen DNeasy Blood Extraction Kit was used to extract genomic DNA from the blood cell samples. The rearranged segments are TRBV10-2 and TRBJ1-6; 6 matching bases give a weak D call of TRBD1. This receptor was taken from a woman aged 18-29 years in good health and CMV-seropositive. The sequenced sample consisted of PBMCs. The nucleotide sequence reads TGCGCCAGCAGGGGACACCGGGACACTAGGAATTCACCCCTCCACTTT. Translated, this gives CASRGHRDTRNSPLHF.